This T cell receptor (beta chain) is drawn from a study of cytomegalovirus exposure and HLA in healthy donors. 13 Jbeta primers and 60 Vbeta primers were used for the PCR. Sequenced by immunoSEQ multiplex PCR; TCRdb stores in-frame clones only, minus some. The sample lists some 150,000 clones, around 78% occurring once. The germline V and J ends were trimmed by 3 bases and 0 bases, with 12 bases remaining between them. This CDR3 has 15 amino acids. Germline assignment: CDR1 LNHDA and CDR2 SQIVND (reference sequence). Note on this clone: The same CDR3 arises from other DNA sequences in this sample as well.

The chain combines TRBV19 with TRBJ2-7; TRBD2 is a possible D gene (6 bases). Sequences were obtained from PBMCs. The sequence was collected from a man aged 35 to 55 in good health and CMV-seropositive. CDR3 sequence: CASSIGGASSYEQYF. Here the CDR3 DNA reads TGTGCCAGTAGTATTGGCGGGGCGAGCTCCTACGAGCAGTACTTC.